The TCR beta chain described here comes from a study of Graves' ophthalmopathy and Graves' hyperthyroidism. Study summary: Peripheral blood (taken before any treatment) was collected at initial diagnosis.

It was on clinical symptoms, serum thyroxine, TRAb, thyroid ultrasound and orbital computed tomography that diagnosis relied. This CDR3 comprises 12 residues. Germline V CDR1 and CDR2: MNHEY, SVGEGT. Trimming left V 10 bases short and J 4 bases short, with 13 bases between. General study points: Most thyroid clonotypes with frequency above 0.001 were detected in blood too. This model predicted ophthalmopathy progression (sensitivity 70% to 71%, specificity about 72%).

As to this clonotype: Its specificity is not known.

Amplified TCR beta CDR3 regions were obtained using RNA transcripts as template. The first round was an RT-PCR with HTBI primers, and the second round was a multiplex PCR. Each CDR3 protein gets one entry after TCRdb re-called the multiplex PCR reads with MiXCR. Of roughly 230,000 distinct CDR3 sequences in the sample, under 25% were seen once. Sequencing used peripheral blood. This TCR came from a woman aged 45-65 years with Graves' ophthalmopathy. The chain joins TRBV6-2 or TRBV6-3 to TRBJ1-2; D ambiguous. Written as DNA, the CDR3 is TGTGCCACCCAGGAGTTCGGCTATGGCTACACCTTC. Residues: CATQEFGYGYTF.